These 30 T cell receptor beta chains were all obtained from the same sample, sequenced in a study of shared clonotypes between healthy human individuals. Only in-frame clones appear in the TCRdb table, and some are missing; sequencing was by immunoSEQ multiplex PCR. The sample lists about half a million clones; around 85% were seen once. What was sequenced was PBMCs. These receptor sequences come from a middle-aged woman in good health. Some clones in this sample may be carry-over from other donors' samples.

The genes are TRBV6-1 and TRBJ2-6; 10 positions agree with TRBD1. Germline assignment: CDR1 MNHNS and CDR2 SASEGT. The CDR3 extends over 15 amino acids. Trimming took 8 bases from V and 3 from J; bases not matched to a gene: 4. The CDR3 DNA reads as TGTGCCAGCTGGACAGGGGGGCGTGGGGCCAACGTCCTGACTTTC. It specifies CASWTGGRGANVLTF.

The chain joins TRBV6-4 to TRBJ2-2; D possibly uses TRBD1 or TRBD2 (5 bases each). This CDR3 spans 14 amino acids. V gave up 4 bases and J gave up 3 bases, with 9 bases separating them. Germline V lookup: CDR1 MRHNA, CDR2 SNTAGT. The chain's CDR3 is CASSAEGYTGELFF. CDR3 DNA: TGTGCCAGCAGTGCCGAGGGGTACACCGGGGAGCTGTTTTTT.

The gene calls are TRBV11-2 and TRBJ2-7; D gene ambiguous. The CDR3 runs to 13 residues. Per the germline V gene, CDR1 is SGHAT and CDR2 is FQNNGV. The V gene lost 1 base and the J gene lost 0 bases, with 4 bases spanning the gap. The CDR3 region is CASSLASSYEQYF. The CDR3 DNA reads TGTGCCAGCAGCTTAGCTAGCTCCTACGAGCAGTACTTC.

As for this clone: It is likely a read error: a sequence one base away is far more abundant. V usage is TRBV28 and J usage is TRBJ2-1; weak D call: TRBD2 (5 bases). Trimming left V 4 bases short and J 3 bases short, with 16 bases between. Germline values: CDR1 MDHEN, CDR2 SYDVKM. The CDR3 has 16 residues. The CDR3 sequence: CASSYPHGGFYNEQFF. CDR3 DNA: TGTGCCAGCAGTTACCCTCACGGAGGTTTCTACAATGAGCAGTTCTTC.

The chain uses TRBV10-3 and TRBJ1-1, with 8 bases fitting TRBD1. Germline loops: CDR1 ENHRY, CDR2 SYGVKD. The CDR3 is 14 residues long. V lost 6 bases to trimming and J lost 1 base; unmatched junction nucleotides: 4. CDR3 nucleotides: TGTGCCATCAGATCCGGGACAGGGAACACTGAAGCTTTCTTT. Protein product: CAIRSGTGNTEAFF.

Written as DNA, the CDR3 is TGTGCCAGCACCCCGGGGGTACTAGCGGGCCTCAACGTCCTGACTTTC. Residues: CASTPGVLAGLNVLTF. This chain connects TRBV7-9 to TRBJ2-6, with 9 bases aligning to TRBD2. The germline gives CDR1 SEHNR, CDR2 FQNEAQ (reference sequence). This CDR3 contains 16 residues. J lost 9 bases, V lost 7 bases, and 13 bases had no gene match.

In regard to this clone: This may arise from a read error, as a much more abundant clone is one base away. The CDR3 does not close with the conserved phenylalanine or tryptophan, likely indicating a read error. The genes are TRBV9 and TRBJ2-7; no clear D gene. Germline V gives CDR1 SGDLS, CDR2 YYNGEE. CDR3 length equals 15 residues. V lost 4 bases and J 3 bases, leaving 17 bases between the germline ends. The CDR3, as DNA: TGTGCCAGCAGCCCCACCCCAGGCCAGATCTACGAGCAGTACCTC. Translating it yields CASSPTPGQIYEQYL.

This chain uses TRBV6-5 with TRBJ1-5; TRBD1 aligns across 7 bases. The CDR3 runs 14 residues. The V gene end was trimmed by 6 bases and the J gene end by 5 bases; junction bases not matched to a gene: 7. Germline CDR1 reads MNHEY; CDR2 reads SVGAGI. The CDR3 protein is CASSQDRRDQPQHF. The CDR3 DNA reads TGTGCCAGCAGCCAGGACAGGAGGGATCAGCCCCAGCATTTT.

This chain links TRBV11-3 with TRBJ2-1, with D unresolved. V gave up 2 bases and J gave up 5 bases, with 13 bases separating them. The length of the CDR3 is 15 residues. Germline CDR1 SGHNT, CDR2 YENEEA. CDR3 region: CASSLLVGRNNEQFF. CDR3 nucleotide sequence: TGTGCCAGCAGCTTACTAGTTGGTAGGAACAATGAGCAGTTCTTC.

This clone was picked up a small number of times. The chain joins TRBV7-6 to TRBJ2-5; no definite D call. The closer fit of TRBJ2-7 to the DNA end suggests the J call may be wrong. The CDR3 is 15 residues long. Germline V gene data show CDR1 as SGHVS and CDR2 as FNYEAQ. CDR3 residues: CASSLAPTPPDEQYF. In DNA form, the CDR3 reads TGTGCCAGCAGCTTAGCGCCCACCCCTCCGGACGAGCAGTACTTC.

This clone appeared a few times. The chain is built from TRBV7-2 and TRBJ2-5, with D maybe TRBD2 (7 bases). V was clipped by 5 bases and J by 3 bases, with 13 bases between them. This CDR3 is 14 amino acids long. Looked up from germline, CDR1 is SGHTA and CDR2 is FQGNSA. The CDR3 region is CASSEGGAEETQYF. Written as DNA, the CDR3 is TGTGCCAGCAGCGAGGGGGGGGCAGAAGAGACCCAGTACTTC.

This clone was seen a single time. This likely traces to a read error, being one base from a far larger clone. The chain links TRBV7-2 to TRBJ2-2, with a weak D call TRBD1 (6 bases). The germline CDR1 and CDR2 sequences are SGHTA and FQGNSA. The CDR3 runs to 12 residues. With 5 bases removed from V and 7 bases from J, the gap between germline ends came to 8 bases. DNA of the CDR3: TGTACCAGCAGCAGCAGGGGCGGGGAGCTGTTTTTT. It encodes CTSSSRGGELFF.

V is TRBV30 and J is TRBJ1-4; D is undetermined. Germline V gene data show CDR1 as GTSNPN and CDR2 as SVGIG (reference sequence). Trimming took 6 bases from V and 3 from J, leaving 11 bases between them. CDR3 length equals 13 residues. The CDR3 nucleotides read TGTGCCTGTTCCAGGTCGGCTAATGAAAAACTGTTTTTT. This codes for CACSRSANEKLFF.

About this clone itself: Other DNA sequences in this specimen translate into the identical CDR3. CDR3 sequence (DNA): TGCGCCAGCAGCTTGGCCAGTGGTGGTAACCTAGTGGATACGCAGTATTTT. Translating gives CASSLASGGNLVDTQYF. J is TRBJ2-3 and V is TRBV5-1; no definite D call. V lost 0 bases to trimming and J lost 6 bases, with 20 bases between them. Germline V CDR1 and CDR2: SGHRS, YFSETQ. The CDR3 is 17 residues long.

V and J are TRBV10-3 and TRBJ2-5; D is ambiguous. The CDR3 runs to 13 residues. The ends were cut back, 3 bases at V and 4 bases at J, with 9 bases in the middle. CDR1 and CDR2 (germline): ENHRY, SYGVKD. The CDR3 region has the DNA TGTGCCATCAGTGACCGGGCCGGAGAGACCCAGTACTTC. It is translated as CAISDRAGETQYF.

The V gene is TRBV9, the J gene TRBJ2-3, with a possible D match to TRBD2 (5 bases). Per germline, CDR1 SGDLS and CDR2 YYNGEE. V lost 3 bases and J lost 0, with 14 bases in between. This CDR3 region has 16 residues. CDR3 sequence reads: CASSENRGRSTDTQYF. CDR3 coding DNA: TGTGCCAGCAGCGAAAATCGGGGTCGCAGCACAGATACGCAGTATTTT.

The V gene is TRBV7-3, the J gene TRBJ2-7; TRBD1 might be the D (5 bases). The CDR3 consists of 13 residues. The V gene's germline CDR1 is SGHTA and CDR2 FQGTGA. The germline V and J ends were trimmed by 5 bases and 6 bases, with 14 bases remaining between them. The CDR3 DNA reads as TGTGCCAGCAGCCCCGGTGGTGGGGCCGAGCAGTACTTC. This encodes CASSPGGGAEQYF. The entire variable domain, with the rest obtained from reference TRBV7-3 and TRBJ2-7, is as follows: GAGVSQTPSNKVTEKGKYVELRCDPISGHTALYWYRQSLGQGPEFLIYFQGTGAADDSGLPNDRFFAVRPEGSVSTLKIQRTERGDSAVYLCASSPGGGAEQYFGPGTRLTVT.

Only one count was recorded for this clone. This chain connects TRBV10-3 to TRBJ1-1, with D unresolved. The CDR3 runs 14 residues. CDR1 ENHRY and CDR2 SYGVKD come from the germline V gene. Deletions cut 10 bases from V and 1 base from J, with 16 bases between. The CDR3 here is CATAERDRNTEAFF. DNA for the CDR3: TGTGCCACCGCTGAGAGGGATCGGAACACTGAAGCTTTCTTT.

V is TRBV7-2 and J is TRBJ2-5; D is unresolved. Trimming removed 5 bases at V and 2 bases at J, with 15 bases between. Germline V gene data show CDR1 as SGHTA and CDR2 as FQGNSA. This CDR3 is 15 amino acids long. The CDR3 DNA follows: TGTGCCAGCAGCCCCGCCGGCAGAAGACAAGAGACCCAGTACTTC. Residues: CASSPAGRRQETQYF.

The V gene is TRBV19, the J gene TRBJ1-5; D is undetermined. This CDR3 has 13 residues. Deletions cut 3 bases from V and 5 bases from J, with 8 bases between. Germline CDR1 LNHDA, CDR2 SQIVND (reference sequence). The CDR3 region is CASSINPDQPQHF. The CDR3 bases are TGTGCCAGTAGTATTAATCCTGATCAGCCCCAGCATTTT. Based on the CDR3 plus reference TRBV19 and TRBJ1-5, the full variable domain is DGGITQSPKYLFRKEGQNVTLSCEQNLNHDAMYWYRQDPGQGLRLIYYSQIVNDFQKGDIAEGYSVSREKKESFPLTVTSAQKNPTAFYLCASSINPDQPQHFGDGTRLSIL.

The V gene is TRBV9, the J gene TRBJ2-7; 7 bases fit TRBD2. The CDR3 loop spans 16 amino acids. Germline V gene data show CDR1 as SGDLS and CDR2 as YYNGEE. Trimming cost V 0 bases and J 6 bases; bases outside gene matches: 12. CDR3 loop: CASSVGGRAESGEQYF. CDR3 nucleotides: TGTGCCAGCAGCGTAGGTGGGAGGGCGGAATCGGGCGAGCAGTACTTC.

This chain connects TRBV20-1 to TRBJ2-7; D is unresolved. Germline CDR1 DFQATT, CDR2 SNEGSKA (reference sequence). Between the trimmed V and J ends, which lost 6 bases and 4 bases, there was a span of 10 bases. The CDR3 totals 11 residues. The CDR3 is CSASTDYEQYF. In nucleotides, the CDR3 is TGCAGTGCCAGCACGGATTACGAGCAGTACTTC.

This chain connects TRBV10-3 to TRBJ2-7, with 7 bases identical to TRBD2. From germline, CDR1 is ENHRY and CDR2 SYGVKD. The CDR3 has 14 amino acids. V shed 4 bases, J shed 6 bases, and the junction held 9 bases outside the gene matches. The CDR3 sequence: CAISVQRGGSEQYF. The CDR3 coding sequence is TGTGCCATCAGTGTGCAGCGGGGTGGTAGCGAGCAGTACTTC.

In the case of this clone: At the DNA level, this CDR3 is encoded by other sequences in the same sample as well. The chain links TRBV27 to TRBJ2-5; TRBD1 aligns across 7 bases. The germline V gene has CDR1 MNHEY and CDR2 SMNVEV (reference sequence). J gave up 2 bases and V 3 bases, and 0 bases lay outside the gene matches. The CDR3 length is 13 residues. CDR3 coding DNA: TGTGCCAGCAGTTTCAGGGGGCAAGAGACCCAGTACTTC. It encodes CASSFRGQETQYF.

Details on this clone: A far larger clone is only one base removed, so a read error is likely. The rearrangement joins TRBV4-2 to TRBJ2-3, with D unclear. The DNA end lines up better with TRBJ1-5; the J call may be wrong. Germline lookup yields CDR1 LGHNA and CDR2 YNFKEQ. CDR3 length: 15 amino acids. For the CDR3, the DNA is TGTGCCAGCAGCCAAGGGACTAGCGGGAGAAATACGCAGCATTTT. This codes for CASSQGTSGRNTQHF.

The count of this clone is one. This rearrangement joins TRBV7-3 to TRBJ2-2; the match to TRBD2 covers 9 bases. The CDR3 sequence is 17 residues long. The germline V gene has CDR1 SGHTA and CDR2 FQGTGA. With 2 bases clipped from V and 0 bases from J, the junction kept 4 bases outside the gene matches. CDR3 DNA sequence: TGTGCCAGCAGCTTAGCCAGCGGGAGGTCGAACACCGGGGAGCTGTTTTTT. Residues: CASSLASGRSNTGELFF.

The chain combines TRBV5-6 with TRBJ2-4; D is unresolved. Germline V CDR1 and CDR2: SGHDT, YYEEEE. The CDR3 has 14 amino acids. V lost 5 bases to trimming and J lost 0 bases, with 9 bases between them. The CDR3 here is CASSVNGAKNIQYF. CDR3 sequence (DNA): TGTGCCAGCAGTGTCAACGGAGCCAAAAACATTCAGTACTTC.

As for this clone: An end of the junction does not agree with germline; a read error may underlie this. V is TRBV19 and J is TRBJ2-3; 11 bases agree with TRBD2. The CDR3 sequence is 13 residues long. The V gene's germline CDR1 is LNHDA and CDR2 SQIVND (reference sequence). The CDR3 spells CASRIAGGDTQYF. The CDR3 bases are TGTGCCAGTAGAATAGCGGGAGGGGATACGCAGTATTTT.

V usage is TRBV4-3 and J usage is TRBJ2-7; a weak D match, TRBD1 (6 bases). Trimming took off 0 bases at V and 3 bases at J, with 12 bases between the two ends. The germline V gene encodes CDR1 LGHNA and CDR2 YSLEER. The CDR3 is 15 amino acids. CDR3 in DNA: TGCGCCAGCAGCCAAGATGCGGAACAGGGCTACGAGCAGTACTTC. This translates into CASSQDAEQGYEQYF.

V is TRBV29-1 and J is TRBJ1-1; D is ambiguous. Trimming left V 7 bases short and J 0 bases short, with 12 bases between. Germline assignment: CDR1 SQVTM and CDR2 ANQGSEA. The CDR3 contains 13 residues. CDR3 in DNA: TGCAGCGGGCAAGGGTCGATGAACACTGAAGCTTTCTTT. Protein product: CSGQGSMNTEAFF.